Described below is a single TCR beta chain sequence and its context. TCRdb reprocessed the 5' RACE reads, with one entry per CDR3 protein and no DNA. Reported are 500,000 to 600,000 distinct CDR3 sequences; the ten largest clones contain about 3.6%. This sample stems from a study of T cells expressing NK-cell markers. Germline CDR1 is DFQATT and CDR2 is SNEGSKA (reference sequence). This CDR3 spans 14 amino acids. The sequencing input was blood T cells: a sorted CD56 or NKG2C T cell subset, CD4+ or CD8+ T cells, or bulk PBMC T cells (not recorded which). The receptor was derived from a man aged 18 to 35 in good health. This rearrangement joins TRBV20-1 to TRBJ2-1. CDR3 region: CSARDIGRHNEQFF.